This T cell receptor beta chain was identified during a study of T cell clusters in autoimmune cytopenias. Across the study: Per sample, median TRB depth was approximately 54,000 reads, yielding a median roughly 2,200 distinct clonotypes. Study-level results: No cluster-lack signature appeared between secondary cytopenia and chronic lymphocytic leukemia patients, apparently due to lymphoma masking. Physiological T cell clusters of healthy donors were apparently absent in primary autoimmune cytopenia patients.

TRB was amplified from approximately 230 ng of peripheral blood genomic DNA per sample. Multiplex touch-down PCR amplified TRB using TRB-A and TRB-B pools in one tube. TCRdb reprocessed the multiplex PCR reads and keeps a single row for each CDR3 protein, giving no DNA. Its table lists roughly 2,600 distinct CDR3 sequences. Details on this clonotype: Its antigen remains unknown.

This TCR came from a human donor with an autoimmune cytopenia or autoimmune hepatitis (not recorded which). The source material was peripheral blood.

The chain's CDR3 is CASSLQGQGYEQYF. V is TRBV18 and J is TRBJ2-7; TCRdb lists TRBD1, though no DNA is available to test this call. Germline V gene sequence: CDR1 KGHSH, CDR2 LQKENI. The CDR3 is made up of 14 amino acids.